These 3 T cell receptor beta chains were all obtained from the same sample, sequenced in a study of blood T cell repertoires in COVID-19. Using immunoSEQ multiplex PCR, the repertoire was profiled, and TCRdb retains in-frame clones only, with some absent. Among tens of thousands of clones listed, approximately 78% were seen once. The sequenced material came from peripheral blood. Receptors originate from a human donor in a cohort sampled during active COVID-19.

This chain uses TRBV2 with TRBJ2-1, with 14 bases lining up with TRBD2. The germline V gene encodes CDR1 SNHLY and CDR2 FYNNEI. The V segment lost 6 bases and the J segment 6 bases; nucleotides outside the gene matches: 4. The CDR3 has 15 amino acids. CDR3 region: CASRFGTSGGNEQFF. CDR3 nucleotide sequence: TGTGCCAGCAGGTTCGGGACTAGCGGGGGCAATGAGCAGTTCTTC.

V usage is TRBV2 and J usage is TRBJ1-1, with 7 bases aligning to TRBD1. CDR1 is SNHLY, CDR2 FYNNEI, per germline. V lost 4 bases and J lost 7; bases outside the gene matches: 6. The CDR3 extends over 13 amino acids. DNA of the CDR3: TGTGCCAGCAGTGCCGAATGGGACAGTGAAGCTTTCTTT. Translating it yields CASSAEWDSEAFF.

This chain links TRBV19 with TRBJ2-3; the match to TRBD2 covers 8 bases. V was pared by 5 bases and J by 2 bases, with 9 bases of the junction left unmatched. In germline, CDR1 is LNHDA, CDR2 SQIVND (reference sequence). This CDR3 contains 16 residues. CDR3 protein: CASSSQKRGYTDTQYF. CDR3 in DNA: TGTGCCAGTAGTTCCCAGAAGCGGGGGTACACAGATACGCAGTATTTT.